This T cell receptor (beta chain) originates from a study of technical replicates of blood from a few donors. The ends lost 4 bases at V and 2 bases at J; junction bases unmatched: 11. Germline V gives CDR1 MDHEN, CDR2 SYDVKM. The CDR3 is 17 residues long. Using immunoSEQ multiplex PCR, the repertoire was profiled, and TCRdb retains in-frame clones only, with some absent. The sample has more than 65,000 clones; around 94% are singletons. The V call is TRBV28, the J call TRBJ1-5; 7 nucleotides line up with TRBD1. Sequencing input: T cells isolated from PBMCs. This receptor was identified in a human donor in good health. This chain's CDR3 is CASSYRGTGTGNQPQHF. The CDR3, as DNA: TGTGCCAGCAGTTATAGAGGCACCGGGACAGGCAATCAGCCCCAGCATTTT.